This T cell receptor beta chain originates from a study of T cell repertoires in cytomegalovirus infection. Turning to the study itself: HLA-C-restricted CMV epitopes, recently identified, and well-studied HLA-B-restricted ones were used by the study. A matching HLA type, together with CMV infection, was signaled by public TCR beta signatures.

TCRdb passed the reads through MiXCR, listing each CDR3 protein once. In the table there are some 310,000 distinct CDR3 sequences, around 25% of which are singletons. This clonotype was seen repeatedly, ten times or more. Its antigen is still unknown. Study observations and caveats: Identification of carriers of CMV plus the relevant HLA was performed using cumulative public TCR beta family frequency. Clonotypes of TCR beta that were HLA-C-restricted and CMV-specific dominated the ex vivo response.

The CDR3 is 14 residues long. V lost 0 bases and J lost 2, with 7 bases in between. The germline V gene has CDR1 SGHTA and CDR2 FQGNSA. The clonotype comes from a human donor in good health (CMV status not recorded). Some clones in this sample may be carry-over from other donors' samples. The sample here was cultured PBMCs, taken from culture after CMV antigen stimulation. The rearrangement uses TRBV7-2 and TRBJ1-2; no firm D call. CDR3 nucleotide sequence: TGTGCCAGCAGCTTAGCAGGAGGGAACTATGGCTACACCTTC. This encodes CASSLAGGNYGYTF.